This entry lists 21 T cell receptor beta chains sequenced from one sample in a study of CD8+ T cells in alopecia areata. Sequencing templates came from extracted RNA that was reverse transcribed into cDNA. Generated by immunoSEQ multiplex PCR, the TCRdb table keeps only in-frame clones and is missing some. The sample lists 95,000 to 110,000 clones; 84% were seen once. Sample treatment: oral pan-JAK inhibitor, 5-10 mg twice daily. The sample here was CD8+ T cells sorted from blood, taken at week 24, from a patient treated with tofacitinib. These TCRs come from a human donor with alopecia areata.

The rearrangement links TRBV7-9 to TRBJ2-5, with a weak D call TRBD2 (5 bases). The V gene's germline CDR1 is SEHNR and CDR2 FQNEAQ (reference sequence). The CDR3 sequence is 12 residues long. V was pared by 4 bases and J by 11 bases, with 14 bases between. This chain's CDR3 is CASSYGPGEQYF. CDR3 coding DNA: TGTGCCAGCAGCTACGGGCCCGGGGAGCAGTACTTC.

The rearrangement joins TRBV19 to TRBJ1-1, with 8 bases fitting TRBD1. The CDR3 is 16 residues long. With 5 bases clipped from V and 1 base from J, the junction kept 9 bases outside the gene matches. CDR1 is LNHDA and CDR2 is SQIVND in the germline V gene (reference sequence). CDR3 in amino acids: CASSPRTGIGNTEAFF. The CDR3 DNA is TGTGCCAGTAGTCCTCGGACAGGGATCGGGAACACTGAAGCTTTCTTT.

The rearrangement uses TRBV7-6 and TRBJ1-6; D is unresolved. Germline lookup yields CDR1 SGHVS and CDR2 FNYEAQ. The germline V and J ends were trimmed by 2 bases and 7 bases, with 6 bases remaining between them. The CDR3 runs 13 residues. CDR3 coding DNA: TGTGCCAGCAGCTTACTCGGGAATTCACCCCTCCACTTT. The encoded protein is CASSLLGNSPLHF.

The chain uses TRBV7-2 and TRBJ2-3; 11 bases line up with TRBD2. J was trimmed by 2 bases and V by 5 bases; bases with no gene match: 12. In germline, CDR1 is SGHTA, CDR2 FQGNSA. The CDR3 runs to 18 residues. The CDR3 DNA reads TGTGCCAGCAGCCGACCAACGACTAGCGGGGTTTACACAGATACGCAGTATTTT. Translation gives CASSRPTTSGVYTDTQYF.

This rearrangement joins TRBV10-3 to TRBJ2-5; possibly TRBD2 for D (5 bases). Germline V lookup: CDR1 ENHRY, CDR2 SYGVKD. Trimming took off 10 bases at V and 8 bases at J, with 23 bases between the two ends. The CDR3 totals 14 residues. In DNA, the CDR3 is TGTGCCACGGAGGCCCGACAAGAGTCTGAAACCCAGTACTTC. It specifies CATEARQESETQYF.

J is TRBJ2-7 and V is TRBV13, with TRBD1 identical over 10 bases. The CDR3 spans 17 residues. The germline gives CDR1 PRHDT, CDR2 FYEKMQ (reference sequence). V lost 5 bases, J lost 3 bases, and 13 bases stayed unmatched. Written as DNA, the CDR3 is TGTGCCAGCAGCCCCGTTGTTCTGGGACAGGGGAACTACGAGCAGTACTTC. It encodes CASSPVVLGQGNYEQYF. The full variable domain, in which reference TRBV13 and TRBJ2-7 provide the parts outside the CDR3, is AAGVIQSPRHLIKEKRETATLKCYPIPRHDTVYWYQQGPGQDPQFLISFYEKMQSDKGSIPDRFSAQQFSDYHSELNMSSLELGDSALYFCASSPVVLGQGNYEQYFGPGTRLTVT.

A single count supports this clone. The rearrangement links TRBV29-1 to TRBJ2-1; the D gene could be TRBD1 or TRBD2 (6 bases each). The V and J ends lost 4 bases and 1 base respectively, with 8 bases between them. The CDR3 loop spans 13 amino acids. In germline, CDR1 is SQVTM, CDR2 ANQGSEA. The CDR3 here is CSVAGASYNEQFF. CDR3 DNA sequence: TGCAGCGTTGCGGGGGCTTCCTACAATGAGCAGTTCTTC.

The chain couples TRBV10-3 to TRBJ2-7; a possible D gene is TRBD2 (7 bases). Germline V gene lookup returns CDR1 ENHRY and CDR2 SYGVKD. Trimming left V 6 bases short and J 0 bases short, with 21 bases between. The CDR3 sequence is 17 residues long. In DNA form, the CDR3 reads TGTGCCATCAGCCCTCTCTCGGGGGGCCCCAGCTCCTACGAGCAGTACTTC. Protein product: CAISPLSGGPSSYEQYF.

This clone has just a few counts. The chain links TRBV19 to TRBJ2-1, with D tentatively TRBD2 (6 bases). The CDR3 has 14 residues. Looked up from germline, CDR1 is LNHDA and CDR2 is SQIVND (reference sequence). V was trimmed by 7 bases and J by 3 bases, leaving 13 bases between them. The CDR3 coding sequence is TGTGCCAGTATGCGGGGACCTCTCTACAATGAGCAGTTCTTC. Protein: CASMRGPLYNEQFF.

The rearrangement uses TRBV27 and TRBJ2-1, with a weak D call TRBD2 (7 bases). V lost 3 bases and J lost 2, with 8 bases in between. The CDR3 loop spans 14 amino acids. From germline, CDR1 is MNHEY and CDR2 SMNVEV (reference sequence). The CDR3 region has the DNA TGTGCCAGCAGTTTGGGGGGGCCCTACAATGAGCAGTTCTTC. Protein sequence: CASSLGGPYNEQFF.

For this clone: The identical CDR3 is also encoded by other nucleotide sequences in the sample. The genes are TRBV27 and TRBJ2-1, with 7 bases that match TRBD1. Germline V lookup: CDR1 MNHEY, CDR2 SMNVEV (reference sequence). The CDR3 spans 13 residues. V lost 3 bases, J lost 6 bases, and 2 bases stayed unmatched. The CDR3 DNA follows: TGTGCCAGCAGTTTGGCAGGGGGCAATGAGCAGTTCTTC. Its protein is CASSLAGGNEQFF.

In the case of this clone: The sample holds other DNA sequences that translate to the same CDR3. The chain carries TRBV4-3 and TRBJ2-7; 11 bases fit TRBD1. This CDR3 comprises 15 residues. Trimming took 3 bases from V and 3 from J; bases not matched to a gene: 4. Germline V CDR1 and CDR2: LGHNA, YSLEER. The CDR3 DNA is TGCGCCAGCAGCCATTCCGGGACAGGGGGCTACGAGCAGTACTTC. Residues: CASSHSGTGGYEQYF.

The gene calls are TRBV13 and TRBJ2-5; D possibly corresponds to TRBD1 (6 bases). From germline, CDR1 is PRHDT and CDR2 FYEKMQ (reference sequence). Trimming stripped 7 bases from V and 4 bases from J, with 13 bases between. CDR3 length: 13 amino acids. Here the CDR3 reads CASNPTGSETQYF. The CDR3 DNA is TGTGCCAGCAACCCAACAGGGTCAGAGACCCAGTACTTC.

The chain links TRBV5-1 to TRBJ2-7; no reliable D call. CDR1 and CDR2 (germline): SGHRS, YFSETQ. The CDR3 extends over 13 amino acids. The V gene lost 0 bases and the J gene lost 5 bases, with 9 bases spanning the gap. CDR3 in amino acids: CASSLVGRDEQYF. DNA of the CDR3: TGCGCCAGCAGCTTGGTGGGAAGGGACGAGCAGTACTTC.

The rearrangement joins TRBV19 to TRBJ2-2; D gene ambiguous. The CDR3 sequence is 14 residues long. Between the trimmed V and J ends, which lost 5 bases and 1 base, there was a span of 8 bases. CDR1 and CDR2 from the germline V gene are LNHDA and SQIVND (reference sequence). CDR3 coding DNA: TGTGCCAGTAGTCTAGGAATGAACACCGGGGAGCTGTTTTTT. As protein: CASSLGMNTGELFF.

V usage is TRBV7-2 and J usage is TRBJ2-7; possibly TRBD2 for D (6 bases). The V gene's germline CDR1 is SGHTA and CDR2 FQGNSA. V was pared by 5 bases and J by 3 bases, with 14 bases between. This CDR3 has 14 residues. The CDR3 protein is CASSPEGFSYEQYF. The CDR3 coding sequence is TGTGCCAGCAGCCCGGAGGGGTTTAGCTACGAGCAGTACTTC.

The chain has TRBV19 and TRBJ2-2; the D gene could be TRBD1 or TRBD2 (5 bases each). Germline V gene sequence: CDR1 LNHDA, CDR2 SQIVND (reference sequence). The CDR3 has 13 residues. Between the trimmed V and J ends, which lost 1 base and 5 bases, there was a span of 5 bases. DNA for the CDR3: TGTGCCAGTAGTATAGGGGGGACCGGGGAGCTGTTTTTT. Its protein product is CASSIGGTGELFF.

The CDR3 loop is CASSSSSWELFF. CDR3 sequence (DNA): TGTGCCAGCAGTTCCTCCTCGTGGGAGCTGTTTTTT. This chain joins TRBV27 and TRBJ2-2; D gene ambiguous. Trimming cost V 4 bases and J 9 bases, with 9 bases left between them. The CDR3 spans 12 residues. Germline CDR1 MNHEY, CDR2 SMNVEV (reference sequence).

V and J are TRBV29-1 and TRBJ1-2; D possibly corresponds to TRBD1 (6 bases). V lost 7 bases, J lost 4 bases, and 19 bases lay in between. Germline values: CDR1 SQVTM, CDR2 ANQGSEA. This CDR3 spans 14 amino acids. In DNA form, the CDR3 reads TGCAGCGCAGAAACAGGGAAGCCCTCCTATGGCTACACCTTC. Protein product: CSAETGKPSYGYTF. Combining the CDR3 with reference TRBV29-1 and TRBJ1-2 gives the whole variable domain SAVISQKPSRDICQRGTSLTIQCQVDSQVTMMFWYRQQPGQSLTLIATANQGSEATYESGFVIDKFPISRPNLTFSTLTVSNMSPEDSSIYLCSAETGKPSYGYTFGSGTRLTVV.

This clone was seen just once. This chain links TRBV9 with TRBJ2-5; the D is unclear. Germline assignment: CDR1 SGDLS and CDR2 YYNGEE. V lost 0 bases and J 1 base, leaving 7 bases between the germline ends. The CDR3 covers 14 residues. CDR3 protein: CASSVGTAQETQYF. The CDR3 DNA sequence: TGTGCCAGCAGCGTAGGAACAGCCCAAGAGACCCAGTACTTC. The variable domain in full, with the rest retrieved from reference TRBV9 and TRBJ2-5, is DSGVTQTPKHLITATGQRVTLRCSPRSGDLSVYWYQQSLDQGLQFLIQYYNGEERAKGNILERFSAQQFPDLHSELNLSSLELGDSALYFCASSVGTAQETQYFGPGTRLLVL.

The chain joins TRBV10-3 to TRBJ1-2; weak D call: TRBD1 (5 bases). V was clipped by 2 bases and J by 2 bases, with 9 bases between them. The CDR3 is 14 amino acids. Germline V gene lookup returns CDR1 ENHRY and CDR2 SYGVKD. CDR3 DNA sequence: TGTGCCATCAGTGAGGGGGGAGGCAACTATGGCTACACCTTC. Its translation is CAISEGGGNYGYTF.